A selection of T cell receptor beta chains follows, all from one sample in a study of OX40 agonist ivuxolimab in advanced cancers. Profiled with immunoSEQ multiplex PCR; TCRdb holds only in-frame clones, not every one. The sample consists of around 53,000 clones, around four fifths of them appearing once. The source material was CD4+ or CD8+ T cells sorted from blood, sampled in a trial of the OX40 agonist ivuxolimab. The receptors come from an adult with an advanced solid tumor such as melanoma, head and neck, liver or kidney cancer. Each CDR3 is given with its conserved first and last residue. The D gene is left open where the match is weak. Only part of the rows carry a size: once, few, many, or a class if the clone is expanded.

D: NA
V: TRBV4-1
J: TRBJ2-1
size: NA
CDR3: CASSQASRSGVFF
DNA: TGCGCCAGCAGCCAAGCCTCCAGATCAGGGGTGTTCTTC

D: NA
V: TRBV18
J: TRBJ2-7
size: NA
CDR3: CASSPGRQAYEQYF
DNA: TGTGCCAGCTCACCGGGACGACAGGCCTACGAGCAGTACTTC

D: NA
V: TRBV30
J: TRBJ1-2
size: NA
CDR3: CAGSKDSYGYTF
DNA: TGTGCCGGGTCAAAGGACAGCTATGGCTACACCTTC

D: TRBD1
V: TRBV27
J: TRBJ1-1
size: few
CDR3: CASSPYRGNTEAFF
DNA: TGTGCCAGCAGTCCGTACAGGGGAAACACTGAAGCTTTCTTT

D: NA
V: TRBV6-5
J: TRBJ1-5
size: NA
CDR3: CASTYAEHQPQHF
DNA: TGTGCCAGCACCTACGCGGAGCATCAGCCCCAGCATTTT

D: NA
V: TRBV19
J: TRBJ2-1
size: NA
CDR3: CAVRLWAGVPTNEQFF
DNA: TGTGCCGTTCGTCTGTGGGCGGGTGTCCCAACAAATGAGCAGTTCTTC

D: TRBD1
V: TRBV18
J: TRBJ2-3
size: NA
CDR3: CASSPRTGGEDTQYF
DNA: TGTGCCAGCTCACCCCGGACAGGGGGCGAGGATACGCAGTATTTT

D: TRBD1
V: TRBV11-2
J: TRBJ1-4
size: few
CDR3: CASSLGQGEKLFF
DNA: TGTGCCAGCAGCTTGGGACAGGGGGAAAAACTGTTTTTT

D: NA
V: TRBV19
J: TRBJ2-5
size: NA
CDR3: CASSIEWTVQETQYF
DNA: TGTGCCAGTAGTATAGAGTGGACAGTCCAAGAGACCCAGTACTTC

D: NA
V: TRBV28
J: TRBJ2-5
size: NA
CDR3: CASSLGGQGLETQYF
DNA: TGTGCCAGCAGTTTGGGGGGGCAAGGGCTCGAGACCCAGTACTTC

D: NA
V: TRBV30
J: TRBJ2-7
size: NA
CDR3: CAWSVGQGFSYEQYF
DNA: TGTGCCTGGAGTGTTGGGCAGGGATTCTCCTACGAGCAGTACTTC

D: NA
V: TRBV25-1
J: TRBJ1-6
size: NA
CDR3: CASSARTDSYNSPLHF
DNA: TGTGCCAGCAGTGCTCGGACAGATTCCTATAATTCACCCCTCCACTTT

D: NA
V: TRBV7-3
J: TRBJ1-2
size: NA
CDR3: CASSPGSRGSGYGYTF
DNA: TGTGCCAGCAGCCCCGGCAGTCGGGGTAGCGGCTATGGCTACACCTTC

D: TRBD2
V: TRBV18
J: TRBJ2-3
size: NA
CDR3: CASFTSGLTDTQYF
DNA: TGTGCCAGCTTTACTAGCGGACTCACAGATACGCAGTATTTT

D: NA
V: TRBV11-3
J: TRBJ2-1
size: NA
CDR3: CASSLSERANSYNEQFF
DNA: TGTGCCAGCAGCTTGTCCGAACGGGCGAACTCCTACAATGAGCAGTTCTTC

D: NA
V: TRBV27
J: TRBJ2-7
size: few
CDR3: CASSVAPGHRYEQYF
DNA: TGTGCCAGCAGCGTCGCACCGGGACACCGCTACGAGCAGTACTTC

D: NA
V: TRBV2
J: TRBJ2-5
size: NA
CDR3: CASKVVETQYF
DNA: TGTGCCAGCAAGGTGGTAGAGACCCAGTACTTC

D: TRBD1
V: TRBV7-2
J: TRBJ2-7
size: NA
CDR3: CASSLEGAGTYEQYF
DNA: TGTGCCAGCAGCTTAGAGGGGGCAGGGACCTACGAGCAGTACTTC

D: NA
V: TRBV6-1
J: TRBJ2-7
size: NA
CDR3: CASTTGTGIYEQYF
DNA: TGTGCCAGCACTACGGGGACGGGGATCTACGAGCAGTACTTC

D: TRBD2
V: TRBV5-1
J: TRBJ2-7
size: once
CDR3: CASSGGRLAGSSYEQYF
DNA: TGCGCCAGCAGCGGGGGAAGACTAGCGGGGAGCTCCTACGAGCAGTACTTC

D: TRBD2
V: TRBV4-3
J: TRBJ2-1
size: NA
CDR3: CASSQDSSGGAGSYNEQFF
DNA: TGCGCCAGCAGCCAAGATTCCAGCGGGGGGGCCGGATCCTACAATGAGCAGTTCTTC

D: NA
V: TRBV5-1
J: TRBJ2-5
size: NA
CDR3: CASSLERGETQYF
DNA: TGCGCCAGCAGCTTAGAGCGAGGGGAGACCCAGTACTTC

D: NA
V: TRBV19
J: TRBJ1-5
size: NA
CDR3: CASRSALQGNQPQHF
DNA: TGTGCCAGTAGATCGGCGCTACAGGGAAATCAGCCCCAGCATTTT

D: TRBD2
V: TRBV11-2
J: TRBJ2-1
size: once
CDR3: CASSLIGGGNEQFF
DNA: TGTGCCAGCAGCTTAATCGGGGGAGGGAATGAGCAGTTCTTC

D: TRBD1
V: TRBV18
J: TRBJ1-1
size: few
CDR3: CASSEGTANTEAFF
DNA: TGTGCCAGCTCAGAGGGGACAGCGAACACTGAAGCTTTCTTT

D: NA
V: TRBV6-4
J: TRBJ2-1
size: NA
CDR3: CASSDSGGGRVNEQFF
DNA: TGTGCCAGCAGTGACTCGGGGGGGGGCCGTGTAAATGAGCAGTTCTTC

D: TRBD2
V: TRBV29-1
J: TRBJ2-1
size: NA
CDR3: CSVYGGRVDEQFF
DNA: TGCAGCGTTTATGGCGGGAGGGTGGATGAGCAGTTCTTC

D: NA
V: TRBV6-5
J: TRBJ2-7
size: NA
CDR3: CASSAHQDGYEQYF
DNA: TGTGCCAGCAGTGCCCATCAGGACGGCTACGAGCAGTACTTC

D: TRBD1
V: TRBV2
J: TRBJ1-1
size: NA
CDR3: CASTTRQGRTEAFF
DNA: TGTGCCAGCACCACGCGACAGGGGCGGACTGAAGCTTTCTTT